This T cell receptor (beta chain) derives from a study of control samples from healthy donors and cancer patients. Method: immunoSEQ multiplex PCR; TCRdb's copy keeps in-frame clones and lacks some. This sample has 150,000 to 200,000 clones, with around 90% found just once. CDR1 is DFQATT, CDR2 SNEGSKA, per germline (reference sequence). The ends were cut back, 3 bases at V and 8 bases at J, with 17 bases in the middle. The CDR3 has 14 residues. The receptor comes from a woman in her forties or fifties in good health. The chain combines TRBV20-1 with TRBJ2-1, with D unresolved. What was sequenced was blood. The CDR3 DNA follows: TGCAGTGCTAGTGGTCCCTCCGGCGGTTATGAGCAGTTCTTC. Residues: CSASGPSGGYEQFF.